This TCR beta chain is drawn from a study of T cell responses to AZD1222 COVID-19 vaccine. Study-wide points: Spike-specific TCR breadth and depth went up after people got two AZD1222 doses. Females outnumbered males among donors, who were mostly white British; clonal diversity was possibly underestimated.

Comments on this clone: Its specificity is not known.

Profiled with immunoSEQ multiplex PCR; TCRdb holds only in-frame clones, not every one. Among approximately 82,000 clones listed, around nine tenths were seen once. Sample: peripheral blood, taken on day 0 of AZD1222 vaccination. The sequence was collected from an adult in good health.

DNA for the CDR3: TGTGCCAGCAGGGGAACGGACAGTCCGGGCCCCTACGAGCAGTACTTC. Amino acids: CASRGTDSPGPYEQYF. The genes are TRBV2 and TRBJ2-7; D might be TRBD1 (6 bases). Germline CDR1 and CDR2: SNHLY and FYNNEI. CDR3 size: 16 residues. Trimming left V 6 bases short and J 2 bases short, with 20 bases between.